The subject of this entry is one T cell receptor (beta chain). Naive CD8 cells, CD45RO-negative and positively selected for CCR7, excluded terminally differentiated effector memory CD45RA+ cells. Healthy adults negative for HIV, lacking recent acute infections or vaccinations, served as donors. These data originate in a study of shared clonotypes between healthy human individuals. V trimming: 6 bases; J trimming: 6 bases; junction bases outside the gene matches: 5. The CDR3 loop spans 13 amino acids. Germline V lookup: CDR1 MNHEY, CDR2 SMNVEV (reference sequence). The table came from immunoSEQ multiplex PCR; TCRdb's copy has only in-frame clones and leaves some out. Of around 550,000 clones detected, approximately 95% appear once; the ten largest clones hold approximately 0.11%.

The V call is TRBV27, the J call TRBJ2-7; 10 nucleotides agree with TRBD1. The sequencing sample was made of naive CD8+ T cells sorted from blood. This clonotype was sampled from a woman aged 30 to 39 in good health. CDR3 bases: TGTGCCAGCAGGCCGGGACAGGGGATCGAGCAGTACTTC. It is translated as CASRPGQGIEQYF.